The 5 T cell receptor beta chains below were found in one sample sequenced in a study of shared clonotypes between healthy human individuals. Data came from immunoSEQ multiplex PCR; TCRdb stores just in-frame clones and leaves some out. The table has 2 million to 2.5 million clones, around 95% seen once. The sample taken for sequencing was naive CD4+ T cells sorted from blood. Subset defined: CD45RA+ positively selected. The origin of the receptors is a young man in good health.

This rearrangement joins TRBV23-1 to TRBJ1-5; the match to TRBD1 covers 8 bases. TRBV23-1 belongs to the ORF category, with a function that is uncertain. The V and J ends lost 10 bases and 7 bases, in that order; junction bases with no gene match: 18. The CDR3 covers 16 residues. CDR3 sequence: CAMTGAGTRGGQPQHF. CDR3 nucleotides: TGCGCCATGACAGGGGCAGGGACCCGGGGGGGCCAGCCCCAGCATTTT.

The chain employs TRBV28 and TRBJ1-2; D is uncertain. The CDR3 consists of 11 residues. The germline V gene encodes CDR1 MDHEN and CDR2 SYDVKM. V lost 10 bases to trimming and J lost 4 bases, with 10 bases between them. The CDR3 sequence: CATGEFYGYTF. The CDR3 region has the DNA TGTGCCACCGGCGAATTCTATGGCTACACCTTC.

The chain employs TRBV10-3 and TRBJ2-6, with D uncertain. In germline, CDR1 is ENHRY, CDR2 SYGVKD. With 8 bases removed from V and 1 base from J, the gap between germline ends came to 15 bases. The CDR3 is made up of 16 amino acids. The CDR3, as DNA: TGTGCCATCGGGCAGCACCTACCTTCTGGGGCCAACGTCCTGACTTTC. Translation gives CAIGQHLPSGANVLTF.

Of note for this clone: At one boundary the junction diverges from the germline segment, which might be a read error. The J gene is TRBJ2-7, the V gene TRBV28, with TRBD1 matching 7 bases. The CDR3 totals 17 residues. Per the germline V gene, CDR1 is MDHEN and CDR2 is SYDVKM. The CDR3 loop is CASTLNMGQLGPYEQYF. DNA of the CDR3: TGTGCCAGCACTTTAAATATGGGACAGTTGGGTCCCTACGAGCAGTACTTC.

The gene calls are TRBV6-6 and TRBJ1-6, with D possibly being TRBD1 (5 bases). The CDR3 spans 16 residues. Germline V gene lookup returns CDR1 MNHNY and CDR2 SVGAGI (reference sequence). V lost 2 bases and J 7 bases, leaving 15 bases between the germline ends. This CDR3 reads CASSYPQGDYNSPLHF. In DNA form, the CDR3 reads TGTGCCAGCAGTTACCCCCAGGGCGACTACAATTCACCCCTCCACTTT.